Listed below are T cell receptor beta chains from one sample, sequenced in a study of human T cells and chemical hapten exposure. MiXCR, run by TCRdb on the RACE reads, gives a single entry per CDR3 protein. The sample carries 100,000 or so distinct CDR3 sequences, approximately 36% recorded once. Source: whole blood, taken in connection with sensitization to the hapten diphenylcyclopropenone (DPC). The source of these receptors is a man between 35 and 55 years old with alopecia areata. Some clones in this sample may be carry-over from other donors' samples. The CDR3 runs from the conserved cysteine through the conserved F or W. A D gene is named only where the DNA matches it firmly. Not every row has a clone size; where given, it reads once, few, many or a size class.

clone size: NA; D gene: TRBD2; V gene: TRBV29-1; J gene: TRBJ2-7; CDR3 DNA: TGCAGCGTTGGGGGGGCGGGAGGCTCCCAGCAGTACTTC; CDR3 protein: CSVGGAGGSQQYF
clone size: few; D gene: NA; V gene: TRBV7-2; J gene: TRBJ2-3; CDR3 DNA: TGTGCCAGCAGCTTAGTCGCAGGGCCCGGGGCAGATACGCAGTATTTT; CDR3 protein: CASSLVAGPGADTQYF
clone size: NA; D gene: NA; V gene: TRBV29-1; J gene: TRBJ2-5; CDR3 DNA: TGCAGCGTTGACAGGGCGGGTAGAGAGACCCAGTACTTC; CDR3 protein: CSVDRAGRETQYF
clone size: NA; D gene: NA; V gene: TRBV21-1; J gene: TRBJ2-5; CDR3 DNA: TGTGCCAGCAGCAAAGTAATAACAGGTCTTCAGGAGACCCAGTACTTC; CDR3 protein: CASSKVITGLQETQYF
clone size: once; D gene: NA; V gene: TRBV6-5; J gene: TRBJ2-3; CDR3 DNA: TGTGCCAGCAGTTACGGGGGCGTGGCGGGAGTCGGAGTAGATACGCAGTATTTT; CDR3 protein: CASSYGGVAGVGVDTQYF
clone size: NA; D gene: TRBD1; V gene: TRBV6-6; J gene: TRBJ2-1; CDR3 DNA: TGTGCCAGCAGATTAACCGGGACAGGACTCTACAATGAGCAGTTCTTC; CDR3 protein: CASRLTGTGLYNEQFF
clone size: few; D gene: NA; V gene: TRBV7-3; J gene: TRBJ1-2; CDR3 DNA: TGTGCCAGCAGCCCAGGGACCAGGAATGGCTACACCTTC; CDR3 protein: CASSPGTRNGYTF
clone size: NA; D gene: TRBD1; V gene: TRBV7-2; J gene: TRBJ2-3; CDR3 DNA: TGTGCCAGCAGCCCCTGGGACAGACTCACAGATACGCAGTATTTT; CDR3 protein: CASSPWDRLTDTQYF
clone size: NA; D gene: NA; V gene: TRBV27; J gene: TRBJ2-7; CDR3 DNA: TGTGCCAGCAGTTTTAAACGGGCTTACAGCTCCTACGAGCAGTACTTC; CDR3 protein: CASSFKRAYSSYEQYF
clone size: once; D gene: NA; V gene: TRBV20-1; J gene: TRBJ2-4; CDR3 DNA: TGCAGTGCAAGCGAGGGGACAAGAAAGGACATTCAGTACTTC; CDR3 protein: CSASEGTRKDIQYF
clone size: NA; D gene: TRBD1; V gene: TRBV27; J gene: TRBJ1-6; CDR3 DNA: TGTGCCAGCAGTTTAAAGGGGGCTAGCTCACCCCTCCACTTT; CDR3 protein: CASSLKGASSPLHF
clone size: NA; D gene: NA; V gene: TRBV28; J gene: TRBJ1-5; CDR3 DNA: TGTGCCAGCAGTTTATTGGGGGCGATCAATCAGCCCCAGCATTTT; CDR3 protein: CASSLLGAINQPQHF
clone size: few; D gene: NA; V gene: TRBV7-2; J gene: TRBJ1-5; CDR3 DNA: TGTGCCAGCAGTCCACAGGGTCAGCCCCAGCATTTT; CDR3 protein: CASSPQGQPQHF
clone size: NA; D gene: NA; V gene: TRBV6-5; J gene: TRBJ1-2; CDR3 DNA: TGTGCCAGCAAACGGGAGGCCACTAACTATGGCTACACCTTC; CDR3 protein: CASKREATNYGYTF
clone size: few; D gene: NA; V gene: TRBV29-1; J gene: TRBJ2-1; CDR3 DNA: TGCAGCGTTGGTCGGGGAAGCTCCTACAATGAGCAGTTCTTC; CDR3 protein: CSVGRGSSYNEQFF
clone size: few; D gene: NA; V gene: TRBV25-1; J gene: TRBJ2-3; CDR3 DNA: TGTGCCAGCAGAGCAGGACCTACGCAGTATTTT; CDR3 protein: CASRAGPTQYF
clone size: NA; D gene: NA; V gene: TRBV20-1; J gene: TRBJ2-3; CDR3 DNA: TGCAGTGCCCACGACTCTTACACAGATACGCAGTATTTT; CDR3 protein: CSAHDSYTDTQYF
clone size: few; D gene: TRBD2; V gene: TRBV9; J gene: TRBJ2-7; CDR3 DNA: TGTGCCAGCAGCGTTCAAGCGGGAGGAAGTCAGCAGTACTTC; CDR3 protein: CASSVQAGGSQQYF
clone size: NA; D gene: TRBD1; V gene: TRBV20-1; J gene: TRBJ1-5; CDR3 DNA: TGCAGTGCTAGTCGACAGGGGTGGAGCAATCAGCCCCAGCATTTT; CDR3 protein: CSASRQGWSNQPQHF
clone size: NA; D gene: NA; V gene: TRBV7-9; J gene: TRBJ2-2; CDR3 DNA: TGTGCCAGCAGCTTAGCGAGCACGGGCACCGGGGAGCTGTTTTTT; CDR3 protein: CASSLASTGTGELFF
clone size: NA; D gene: TRBD2; V gene: TRBV28; J gene: TRBJ2-2; CDR3 DNA: TGTGCCAGCAGTGTTAATAGCGGGTGGACCGGGGAGCTGTTTTTT; CDR3 protein: CASSVNSGWTGELFF
clone size: NA; D gene: NA; V gene: TRBV6-5; J gene: TRBJ2-2; CDR3 DNA: TGTGCCAGCAGGCGTTCTGCCGCGGAGCTGTTTTTT; CDR3 protein: CASRRSAAELFF
clone size: NA; D gene: TRBD1; V gene: TRBV7-2; J gene: TRBJ2-7; CDR3 DNA: TGTGCCAGCAGCCCGACAGGGGTGGAGGAGCAGTACTTC; CDR3 protein: CASSPTGVEEQYF
clone size: NA; D gene: NA; V gene: TRBV28; J gene: TRBJ1-1; CDR3 DNA: TGTGCCAGCAGCAATTTGAACACTGAAGCTTTCTTT; CDR3 protein: CASSNLNTEAFF
clone size: NA; D gene: NA; V gene: TRBV6-2/TRBV6-3; J gene: TRBJ1-2; CDR3 DNA: TGTGCCAGCATGGACATCCAGGCAGATGGCTACACCTTC; CDR3 protein: CASMDIQADGYTF
clone size: few; D gene: NA; V gene: TRBV7-2; J gene: TRBJ2-3; CDR3 DNA: TGTGCCAGCAGCTTAGATACGCAGTATTTT; CDR3 protein: CASSLDTQYF
clone size: few; D gene: NA; V gene: TRBV6-1; J gene: TRBJ2-1; CDR3 DNA: TGTGCCAGCAGTGAACGCCCCCAGGGGGAGCAGTTCTTC; CDR3 protein: CASSERPQGEQFF
clone size: NA; D gene: TRBD2; V gene: TRBV18; J gene: TRBJ2-2; CDR3 DNA: TGTGCCAGCTCACCACCCACTAGCGGGCAAAGGGCCGGGGAGCTGTTTTTT; CDR3 protein: CASSPPTSGQRAGELFF
clone size: few; D gene: NA; V gene: TRBV7-2; J gene: TRBJ1-4; CDR3 DNA: TGTGCCAGCAGCTTGATGCCAGGAAAACTGTTTTTT; CDR3 protein: CASSLMPGKLFF
clone size: many; D gene: NA; V gene: TRBV7-9; J gene: TRBJ2-3; CDR3 DNA: TGTGCCAGCAGCTCGAGTAGCACAGATACGCAGTATTTT; CDR3 protein: CASSSSSTDTQYF
clone size: NA; D gene: TRBD1; V gene: TRBV24-1; J gene: TRBJ2-7; CDR3 DNA: TGTGCCACCAGTGAACCGGGACAGGGGAGCTACGAGCAGTACTTC; CDR3 protein: CATSEPGQGSYEQYF
clone size: NA; D gene: NA; V gene: TRBV12-3/TRBV12-4; J gene: TRBJ1-1; CDR3 DNA: TGTGCCAGCAGTTTTCGACAGATGAACACTGAAGCTTTCTTT; CDR3 protein: CASSFRQMNTEAFF
clone size: NA; D gene: NA; V gene: TRBV4-3; J gene: TRBJ2-7; CDR3 DNA: TGCGCCAGCAGCCGTATTAGGTACGAGCAGTACTTC; CDR3 protein: CASSRIRYEQYF
clone size: NA; D gene: NA; V gene: TRBV12-3/TRBV12-4; J gene: TRBJ2-3; CDR3 DNA: TGTGCCAGCAACGATAAAACTAGCACAGATACGCAGTATTTT; CDR3 protein: CASNDKTSTDTQYF
clone size: NA; D gene: NA; V gene: TRBV10-3; J gene: TRBJ2-7; CDR3 DNA: TGTGCCATCAGTGAGGAAGGGTTCACGTACGAGCAGTACTTC; CDR3 protein: CAISEEGFTYEQYF
clone size: NA; D gene: TRBD2; V gene: TRBV3-1; J gene: TRBJ2-2; CDR3 DNA: TGTGCCAGCAGCCAAGGGACTAGTCGGCCCGGGGAGCTGTTTTTT; CDR3 protein: CASSQGTSRPGELFF
clone size: few; D gene: NA; V gene: TRBV5-1; J gene: TRBJ1-1; CDR3 DNA: TGCGCCAGCAGCTTGGAGTACACTGAAGCTTTCTTT; CDR3 protein: CASSLEYTEAFF
clone size: few; D gene: NA; V gene: TRBV24-1; J gene: TRBJ2-3; CDR3 DNA: TGTGCCACGGATTCGGGTCTTACAGATACGCAGTATTTT; CDR3 protein: CATDSGLTDTQYF
clone size: few; D gene: NA; V gene: TRBV29-1; J gene: TRBJ2-7; CDR3 DNA: TGCAGCGTTGAATTGGGGCAGGCAGCTTCTCAGTACTTC; CDR3 protein: CSVELGQAASQYF
clone size: few; D gene: NA; V gene: TRBV6-2/TRBV6-3; J gene: TRBJ2-5; CDR3 DNA: TGTGCCAGCAGTTACGTCCAAGAGACCCAGTACTTC; CDR3 protein: CASSYVQETQYF
clone size: few; D gene: NA; V gene: TRBV18; J gene: TRBJ1-1; CDR3 DNA: TGTGCCAGCTCACAGTCCCCCAGGAACACTGAAGCTTTCTTT; CDR3 protein: CASSQSPRNTEAFF
clone size: NA; D gene: TRBD1; V gene: TRBV9; J gene: TRBJ1-4; CDR3 DNA: TGTGCCAGCAGCGGGGACAGCCTGGGAGAAAAACTGTTTTTT; CDR3 protein: CASSGDSLGEKLFF
clone size: few; D gene: TRBD1; V gene: TRBV6-2/TRBV6-3; J gene: TRBJ1-5; CDR3 DNA: TGTGCCAGCAGAACAGGGGAAGGGCAGCCCCAGCATTTT; CDR3 protein: CASRTGEGQPQHF
clone size: NA; D gene: NA; V gene: TRBV6-5; J gene: TRBJ1-2; CDR3 DNA: TGTGCCACCGGGACTATCTATGGCTACACCTTC; CDR3 protein: CATGTIYGYTF
clone size: NA; D gene: TRBD1; V gene: TRBV7-2; J gene: TRBJ2-2; CDR3 DNA: TGTGCCAGCAGCCGGGACAGGGCGGCCGGGGAGCTGTTTTTT; CDR3 protein: CASSRDRAAGELFF
clone size: NA; D gene: TRBD1; V gene: TRBV10-3; J gene: TRBJ2-5; CDR3 DNA: TGTGCCATCAGGGGACAGGGCGAAGAGGGGGAGACCCAGTACTTC; CDR3 protein: CAIRGQGEEGETQYF
clone size: few; D gene: NA; V gene: TRBV28; J gene: TRBJ1-5; CDR3 DNA: TGTGCCAGCAGGCAGGCGACACAGCCCCAGCATTTT; CDR3 protein: CASRQATQPQHF
clone size: once; D gene: NA; V gene: TRBV4-3; J gene: TRBJ2-7; CDR3 DNA: TGCGCCAGAGGGGACGAGCAGTACTTC; CDR3 protein: CARGDEQYF
clone size: NA; D gene: TRBD1; V gene: TRBV5-1; J gene: TRBJ1-1; CDR3 DNA: TGCGCCAGCAGCTACTGGACAGGGAATGGGATAAACACTGAAGCTTTCTTT; CDR3 protein: CASSYWTGNGINTEAFF
clone size: NA; D gene: TRBD1; V gene: TRBV20-1; J gene: TRBJ2-7; CDR3 DNA: TGCAGTGCTGAGGACAGGAACACCTACGAGCAGTACTTC; CDR3 protein: CSAEDRNTYEQYF
clone size: NA; D gene: NA; V gene: TRBV5-5; J gene: TRBJ2-5; CDR3 DNA: TGTGCCAGCAGCTCAATCCCCGGGGAGAAGACCCAGTACTTC; CDR3 protein: CASSSIPGEKTQYF
clone size: NA; D gene: NA; V gene: TRBV14; J gene: TRBJ2-5; CDR3 DNA: TGTGCCAGCAGCCAAGAACGCAGGGGAGGGGAGACCCAGTACTTC; CDR3 protein: CASSQERRGGETQYF
clone size: NA; D gene: TRBD1; V gene: TRBV11-2; J gene: TRBJ2-2; CDR3 DNA: TGTGCCAACCGACAGGGAGCGAACACCGGGGAGCTGTTTTTT; CDR3 protein: CANRQGANTGELFF
clone size: NA; D gene: TRBD2; V gene: TRBV6-5; J gene: TRBJ2-5; CDR3 DNA: TGTGCCAGCAGGTCTCTAGCGGGAGAGCCCCAGTACTTC; CDR3 protein: CASRSLAGEPQYF